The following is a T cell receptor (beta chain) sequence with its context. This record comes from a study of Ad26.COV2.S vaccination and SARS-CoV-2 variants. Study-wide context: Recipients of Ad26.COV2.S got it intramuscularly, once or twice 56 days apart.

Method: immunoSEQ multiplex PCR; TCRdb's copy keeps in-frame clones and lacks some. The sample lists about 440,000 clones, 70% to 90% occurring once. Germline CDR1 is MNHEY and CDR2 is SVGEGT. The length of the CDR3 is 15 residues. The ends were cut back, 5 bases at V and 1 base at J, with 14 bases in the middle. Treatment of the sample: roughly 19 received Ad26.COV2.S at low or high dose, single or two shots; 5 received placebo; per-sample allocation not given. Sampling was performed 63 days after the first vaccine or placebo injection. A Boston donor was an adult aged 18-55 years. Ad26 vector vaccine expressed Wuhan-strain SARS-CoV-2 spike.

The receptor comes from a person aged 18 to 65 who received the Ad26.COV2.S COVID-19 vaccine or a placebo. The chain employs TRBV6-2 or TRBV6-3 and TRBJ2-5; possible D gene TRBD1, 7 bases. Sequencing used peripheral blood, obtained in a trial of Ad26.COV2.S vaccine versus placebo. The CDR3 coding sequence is TGTGCCAGCAGTGACCCAGGGGGGCCCCAAGAGACCCAGTACTTC. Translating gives CASSDPGGPQETQYF.